This T cell receptor beta chain originates from a study of T cell responses to AZD1222 COVID-19 vaccine. Study at large: Second-dose intervals near 4 or 12 weeks were combined.

The table came from immunoSEQ multiplex PCR; TCRdb's copy has only in-frame clones and leaves some out. The sample has roughly 100,000 clones, roughly 84% seen once; the top ten hold around 15%. Note on this clone: Its antigen is currently unknown.

Overall study results and limits: Only a handful of AZD1222 recipients, several in all, had baseline seropositivity. Breadth and depth of Spike-specific TCRs rose after two AZD1222 doses. Donors were chiefly white British, with a greater number of females, and clonal diversity was perhaps underestimated.

This CDR3 spans 11 amino acids. From germline, CDR1 is SGHNT and CDR2 YENEEA. Trimming stripped 4 bases from V and 6 bases from J, with 7 bases between. This receptor was identified in an adult in good health. This sequence joins TRBV11-3 and TRBJ2-7; D gene unclear. The sequenced sample was peripheral blood, obtained on day 0 of AZD1222 vaccination. CDR3 DNA: TGTGCCAGCAGCTATGGACGCGAGCAGTACTTC. This sequence encodes CASSYGREQYF.